Shown below are 17 T cell receptor beta chains from a single sample sequenced in a study of T cells in localized non-small cell lung cancer. Only in-frame clones appear in the TCRdb table, and some are missing; sequencing was by immunoSEQ multiplex PCR. The sample has some 970 clones, 31% seen once. Here the sequenced sample was normal lung tissue next to the tumor, taken before any cancer treatment. The receptors derive from a male donor at least 60 years old with stage II lung adenocarcinoma.

By share, this clone counts as medium-sized (0.01 to 0.1%). This sequence joins TRBV11-3 and TRBJ1-2, with 11 positions matching TRBD1. CDR3 length: 15 residues. Unmatched junction bases numbered 3, after V lost 6 bases and J lost 0 bases. Per germline, CDR1 SGHNT and CDR2 YENEEA. The CDR3 DNA follows: TGTGCCAGCAGGCGGACAGGGGGCGCTAACTATGGCTACACCTTC. As protein: CASRRTGGANYGYTF.

The sample holds one count of this clone. The chain links TRBV25-1 to TRBJ1-1; 7 bases map to TRBD1. V lost 0 bases to trimming and J lost 0 bases; unmatched junction nucleotides: 4. CDR1 and CDR2 (germline): MGHDK, SYGVNS. The CDR3 covers 16 residues. The CDR3 spells CASSEYIQGLNTEAFF. CDR3 bases: TGTGCCAGCAGTGAATACATACAGGGGCTGAACACTGAAGCTTTCTTT.

The genes are TRBV14 and TRBJ2-7; no reliable D call. V lost 0 bases to trimming and J lost 4 bases, with 7 bases between them. Germline values: CDR1 SGHDN, CDR2 FVKESK. The CDR3 spans 13 residues. CDR3 sequence: CASSQDMRYEQYF. The CDR3 DNA follows: TGTGCCAGCAGCCAAGATATGAGGTACGAGCAGTACTTC.

The V and J genes are TRBV28 and TRBJ2-4, with no clear D. The CDR3 length is 13 residues. Germline values: CDR1 MDHEN, CDR2 SYDVKM. The V gene lost 10 bases and the J gene lost 0 bases, with 10 bases spanning the gap. CDR3 nucleotide sequence: TGTGCCATCGAAGACCTAGCCAAAAACATTCAGTACTTC. Protein product: CAIEDLAKNIQYF.

Only a few counts were recorded for this clone. The chain uses TRBV19 and TRBJ2-2; perhaps TRBD2 as D (5 bases). CDR1 is LNHDA, CDR2 SQIVND, per germline (reference sequence). This CDR3 is built from 14 residues. V lost 1 base to trimming and J lost 7 bases, with 10 bases between them. CDR3 in DNA: TGTGCCAGTAGTATAGCCTTTGGAGGCGGGGAGCTGTTTTTT. This sequence encodes CASSIAFGGGELFF.

This clone was seen a few times. The chain combines TRBV11-3 with TRBJ1-1, with 8 positions matching TRBD1. The CDR3 length is 15 residues. The J segment lost 5 bases and the V segment lost 4 bases, leaving 9 bases of the junction unmatched. Germline assignment: CDR1 SGHNT and CDR2 YENEEA. CDR3 coding DNA: TGTGCCAGCAGCTCGACAGGGGTTAGAGTTACTGAAGCTTTCTTT. Protein product: CASSSTGVRVTEAFF. The full variable domain, rest sourced from reference TRBV11-3 and TRBJ1-1, is EAGVVQSPRYKIIEKKQPVAFWCNPISGHNTLYWYLQNLGQGPELLIRYENEEAVDDSQLPKDRFSAERLKGVDSTLKIQPAELGDSAVYLCASSSTGVRVTEAFFGQGTRLTVV.

This sequence joins TRBV4-1 and TRBJ2-7, with D possibly being TRBD2 (6 bases). The CDR3 totals 16 residues. CDR1 and CDR2 (germline): MGHRA, YSYEKL. With 0 bases removed from V and 3 bases from J, the gap between germline ends came to 15 bases. The CDR3 DNA reads as TGCGCCAGCAGCCAAGATTACGCGGGAAGCCTCTACGAGCAGTACTTC. It yields the protein CASSQDYAGSLYEQYF.

This chain connects TRBV6-8 to TRBJ1-1, with D tentatively TRBD1 (6 bases). Trimming shortened V by 4 bases and J by 4 bases, and 16 bases separated the two germline ends. The V gene's germline CDR1 is MNHGY and CDR2 SAAAGT. This CDR3 spans 15 amino acids. The CDR3 protein is CASSFLQGGGTEAFF. The DNA for the CDR3 is TGTGCCAGCAGTTTCTTACAGGGCGGTGGCACTGAAGCTTTCTTT.

The chain links TRBV14 to TRBJ1-1; D gene uncertain. The CDR3 consists of 15 residues. V lost 3 bases and J lost 4, with 15 bases in between. Germline CDR1 is SGHDN and CDR2 is FVKESK. The CDR3: CASSQFLRVSTEAFF. In DNA, the CDR3 is TGTGCCAGCAGCCAGTTTCTACGGGTGAGCACTGAAGCTTTCTTT.

The V and J genes are TRBV18 and TRBJ1-1; TRBD1 aligns across 9 bases. The V and J ends lost 3 bases and 3 bases, in that order; junction bases with no gene match: 2. Germline V lookup: CDR1 KGHSH, CDR2 LQKENI. The CDR3 sequence is 14 residues long. The CDR3 DNA reads as TGTGCCAGCTCACCCAGGACAGGGGACACTGAAGCTTTCTTT. This sequence encodes CASSPRTGDTEAFF.

The rearrangement joins TRBV6-8 to TRBJ1-2; 9 bases map to TRBD1. J gave up 7 bases and V 5 bases, and 5 bases lay outside the gene matches. The CDR3 loop spans 13 amino acids. Germline CDR1 reads MNHGY; CDR2 reads SAAAGT. The CDR3 loop reads CASSPDRGSGYTF. The CDR3 nucleotides read TGTGCCAGCAGTCCCGACAGGGGGTCTGGCTACACCTTC.

The J gene is TRBJ2-5, the V gene TRBV28, with D unresolved. With 7 bases removed from V and 2 bases from J, the gap between germline ends came to 17 bases. This CDR3 is 15 amino acids long. CDR1 is MDHEN and CDR2 is SYDVKM in the germline V gene. The CDR3 loop is CASTEAVGLQETQYF. CDR3 coding DNA: TGTGCCAGCACCGAGGCGGTCGGCCTACAAGAGACCCAGTACTTC.

Judged by abundance, this clone is medium-sized. The chain employs TRBV6-8 and TRBJ2-5; TRBD1 matches 8 bases. CDR1 MNHGY and CDR2 SAAAGT come from the germline V gene. This CDR3 comprises 17 residues. Trimming removed 2 bases from V and 3 bases from J; junction bases left unmatched: 11. The CDR3 region has the DNA TGTGCCAGCAGTTACCCTGGGACAGGCTCCTACAAAGAGACCCAGTACTTC. Protein: CASSYPGTGSYKETQYF.

This clone is medium-sized in the sample. The chain is built from TRBV6-8 and TRBJ2-7; the D gene is possibly TRBD1 (5 bases). CDR1 and CDR2 (germline): MNHGY, SAAAGT. The CDR3 runs 14 residues. V was pared by 6 bases and J by 5 bases, with 17 bases between. In DNA form, the CDR3 reads TGTGCCAGCAGGGGGTACGACAGAACCCACGAGCAGTACTTC. Translation gives CASRGYDRTHEQYF.

In its sample, this clone was seen a few times. CDR3 nucleotides: TGTGCCAGCAGTTACCCGGACAGGGTGGGCATTCAGTACTTC. The encoded protein is CASSYPDRVGIQYF. The chain carries TRBV6-8 and TRBJ2-4; 8 bases match TRBD1. V lost 2 bases and J lost 9; bases outside the gene matches: 6. Germline V gene sequence: CDR1 MNHGY, CDR2 SAAAGT. The CDR3 is made up of 14 amino acids.

The J gene is TRBJ2-3, the V gene TRBV19; 9 bases match TRBD2. V lost 6 bases and J lost 3; bases outside the gene matches: 1. The CDR3 loop spans 13 amino acids. Germline CDR1 LNHDA, CDR2 SQIVND (reference sequence). The CDR3 region is CASRTSGTDTQYF. The CDR3, as DNA: TGTGCCAGTAGGACTAGCGGAACAGATACGCAGTATTTT.

The V call is TRBV11-3, the J call TRBJ2-5; 8 bases map to TRBD2. J was trimmed by 4 bases and V by 6 bases; bases with no gene match: 7. This CDR3 comprises 14 residues. Germline V gene lookup returns CDR1 SGHNT and CDR2 YENEEA. CDR3 sequence reads: CASRSGLAGETQYF. DNA for the CDR3: TGTGCCAGCAGGTCCGGGCTAGCGGGAGAGACCCAGTACTTC. The full variable domain, with the rest looked up from reference TRBV11-3 and TRBJ2-5, is EAGVVQSPRYKIIEKKQPVAFWCNPISGHNTLYWYLQNLGQGPELLIRYENEEAVDDSQLPKDRFSAERLKGVDSTLKIQPAELGDSAVYLCASRSGLAGETQYFGPGTRLLVL.